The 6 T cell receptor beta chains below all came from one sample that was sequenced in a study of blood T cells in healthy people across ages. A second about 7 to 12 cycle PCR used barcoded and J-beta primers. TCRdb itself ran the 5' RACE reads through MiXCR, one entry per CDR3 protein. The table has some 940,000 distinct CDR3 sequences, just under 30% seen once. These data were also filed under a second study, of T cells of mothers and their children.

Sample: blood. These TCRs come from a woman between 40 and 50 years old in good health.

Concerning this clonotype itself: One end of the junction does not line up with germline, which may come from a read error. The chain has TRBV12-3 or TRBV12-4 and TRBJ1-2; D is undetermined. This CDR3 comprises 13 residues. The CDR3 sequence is CACSLGGNYGYTF. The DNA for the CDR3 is TGTGCCTGCAGTTTGGGAGGGAACTATGGCTACACCTTC.

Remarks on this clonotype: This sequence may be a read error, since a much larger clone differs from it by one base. The CDR3 DNA reads TGCGCCAGCAGCTTGGGGGCACCCGGACAGGGGTCCTCCTACGAGCAGTACTTC. It yields the protein CASSLGAPGQGSSYEQYF. The V gene is TRBV5-1, the J gene TRBJ2-7; 9 bases are a match to TRBD1. CDR1 SGHRS and CDR2 YFSETQ come from the germline V gene. The CDR3 extends over 18 amino acids. V dropped 0 bases and J dropped 0; count of bases not matched to a gene: 10.

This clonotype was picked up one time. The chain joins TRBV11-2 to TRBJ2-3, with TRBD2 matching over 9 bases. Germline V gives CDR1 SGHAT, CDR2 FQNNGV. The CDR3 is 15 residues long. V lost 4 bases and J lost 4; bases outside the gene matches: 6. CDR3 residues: CASSSQRGAADTQYF. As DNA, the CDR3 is TGTGCCAGCAGCTCCCAGCGGGGGGCCGCAGATACGCAGTATTTT.

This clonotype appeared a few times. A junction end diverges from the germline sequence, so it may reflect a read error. The CDR3 region has the DNA TGTGCCGCCAGCAACGACGCAGGCTCGACAGCCGAGCAGTACTTC. Translating gives CAASNDAGSTAEQYF. This rearrangement joins TRBV15 to TRBJ2-7, with D perhaps matching TRBD1 (5 bases). CDR1 is LNHNV, CDR2 YYDKDF, per germline (reference sequence). The CDR3 has 15 amino acids.

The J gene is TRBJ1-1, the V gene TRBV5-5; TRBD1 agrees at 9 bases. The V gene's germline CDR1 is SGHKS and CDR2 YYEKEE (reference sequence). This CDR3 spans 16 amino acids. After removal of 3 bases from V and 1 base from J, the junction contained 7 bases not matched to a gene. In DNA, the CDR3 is TGTGCCAGCAGCTCCTCCCCGACAGGGGGGAACACTGAAGCTTTCTTT. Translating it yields CASSSSPTGGNTEAFF.

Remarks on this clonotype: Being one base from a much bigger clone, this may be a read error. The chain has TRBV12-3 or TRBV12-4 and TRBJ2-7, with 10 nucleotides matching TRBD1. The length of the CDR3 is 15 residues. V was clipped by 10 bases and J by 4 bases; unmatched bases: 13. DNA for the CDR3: TGTGCCATCAGACCTCCGGGGACAGGGGAATACGAGCAGTACTTC. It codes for CAIRPPGTGEYEQYF.